The next 3 T cell receptor beta chains were all read from a single sample in a study of shared clonotypes between healthy human individuals. Data came from immunoSEQ multiplex PCR; TCRdb stores just in-frame clones and leaves some out. Among more than 600,000 clones listed, 92% were seen once. Positively selected for CCR7, the CD45RO-negative cells used as naive CD8 cells excluded terminally differentiated effector memory CD45RA+ cells. Source material: naive CD8+ T cells sorted from blood. The source is a man aged 25 to 40 in good health.

This clone appeared once. The rearrangement joins TRBV25-1 to TRBJ2-3; maybe TRBD1 (5 bases). There are 15 residues in the CDR3. The germline CDR1 and CDR2 sequences are MGHDK and SYGVNS. Trimming took off 3 bases at V and 0 bases at J, with 10 bases between the two ends. CDR3 nucleotides: TGTGCCAGCAGTGACCCGACAGAGAGCACAGATACGCAGTATTTT. As protein: CASSDPTESTDTQYF.

The chain uses TRBV5-6 and TRBJ1-1; 8 bases map to TRBD1. V shed 3 bases and J 1 base; nucleotides not matched to a gene: 8. Germline values: CDR1 SGHDT, CDR2 YYEEEE. There are 16 residues in the CDR3. Here the CDR3 reads CASSWETGGSNTEAFF. CDR3 coding DNA: TGTGCCAGCAGCTGGGAAACAGGGGGATCGAACACTGAAGCTTTCTTT.

This clone has just one count. The rearrangement joins TRBV10-3 to TRBJ1-4; D unclear. The CDR3 spans 15 residues. The germline CDR1 and CDR2 sequences are ENHRY and SYGVKD. Trimming shortened V by 7 bases and J by 5 bases, and 17 bases separated the two germline ends. Here the CDR3 DNA reads TGTGCCATCAATGGTGACGGCCCGTCGAATGAAAAACTGTTTTTT. Translated: CAINGDGPSNEKLFF.